This T cell receptor (beta chain) was documented in a study of OX40 agonist ivuxolimab in advanced cancers. The study, taken as a whole, reports: Some nonresponders likewise displayed low normalized T-cell clonal expansion.

The junction had 10 bases not matched to a gene; V was cut back by 2 bases and J by 1 base. This CDR3 region has 19 residues. CDR1 is SGHKS, CDR2 YYEKEE, per germline (reference sequence). The repertoire was sequenced with immunoSEQ multiplex PCR; TCRdb's copy has only in-frame clones and lacks some. The sample lists tens of thousands of clones; about 85% were seen once. About this clone: The antigen remains undetermined.

The sample here was CD4+ or CD8+ T cells sorted from blood, taken in a trial of the OX40 agonist ivuxolimab. The chain links TRBV5-5 to TRBJ2-3; 13 nucleotides agree with TRBD2. The source is an adult with an advanced solid tumor such as melanoma, head and neck, liver or kidney cancer. The CDR3 nucleotides are TGTGCCAGCAGCTTACTAGCGGGGGGGAATTTCCTACGCACAGATACGCAGTATTTT. It specifies CASSLLAGGNFLRTDTQYF.